What follows are 12 T cell receptor beta chains derived from one specimen sequenced in a study of blood T cell repertoires in COVID-19. TCRdb's table, derived via immunoSEQ multiplex PCR, lists solely in-frame clones and lacks some. The sample includes hundreds of thousands of clones, around 89% of them seen just once. What was sequenced was PBMCs or T cells enriched from blood (not recorded which). These receptors all stem from a man between 18 and 29 years old who had recovered from COVID-19.

This sequence joins TRBV7-9 and TRBJ1-4; D unresolved. V dropped 5 bases and J dropped 0 bases, with 10 bases sitting between them. There are 15 residues in the CDR3. Germline CDR1 reads SEHNR; CDR2 reads FQNEAQ (reference sequence). The CDR3 region is CASSIGQATNEKLFF. Written as DNA, the CDR3 is TGTGCCAGCAGCATTGGCCAGGCAACTAATGAAAAACTGTTTTTT.

The V call is TRBV19, the J call TRBJ2-5, with D perhaps matching TRBD1 (5 bases). CDR3 length: 15 residues. In germline, CDR1 is LNHDA, CDR2 SQIVND (reference sequence). V gave up 5 bases and J gave up 0 bases, with 13 bases separating them. This chain's CDR3 is CASSAPTAYQETQYF. CDR3 nucleotide sequence: TGTGCCAGTAGTGCCCCGACAGCGTACCAAGAGACCCAGTACTTC.

This chain connects TRBV5-6 to TRBJ1-2; 9 nucleotides match TRBD1. Trimming at V came to 5 bases and at J to 3 bases, leaving 11 bases not matched to a gene. Germline CDR1 is SGHDT and CDR2 is YYEEEE. CDR3 length: 16 amino acids. CDR3 DNA sequence: TGTGCCAGCAGTGAAACCCTGGGACAGGGATACTATGGCTACACCTTC. Protein product: CASSETLGQGYYGYTF.

The chain carries TRBV7-9 and TRBJ2-2, with 10 bases identical to TRBD1. This CDR3 comprises 15 residues. Unmatched junction bases numbered 1, after V lost 5 bases and J lost 1 base. Looked up from germline, CDR1 is SEHNR and CDR2 is FQNEAQ (reference sequence). The CDR3 bases are TGTGCCAGCAGCCGGGACAGGGGGAACACCGGGGAGCTGTTTTTT. Protein: CASSRDRGNTGELFF. The full variable domain, with the rest looked up from reference TRBV7-9 and TRBJ2-2, is DTGVSQNPRHKITKRGQNVTFRCDPISEHNRLYWYRQTLGQGPEFLTYFQNEAQLEKSRLLSDRFSAERPKGSFSTLEIQRTEQGDSAMYLCASSRDRGNTGELFFGEGSRLTVL.

The rearrangement joins TRBV30 to TRBJ2-7; D unclear. Between the trimmed V and J ends, which lost 3 bases and 3 bases, there was a span of 6 bases. Germline V CDR1 and CDR2: GTSNPN, SVGIG (reference sequence). This CDR3 is 11 amino acids long. For the CDR3, the DNA is TGTGCCTGGAGGGCAGACTACGAGCAGTACTTC. As protein: CAWRADYEQYF.

The chain uses TRBV7-2 and TRBJ1-6, with D tentatively TRBD1 (6 bases). The CDR3 contains 14 residues. The V and J ends lost 0 bases and 8 bases respectively, with 8 bases between them. Germline V lookup: CDR1 SGHTA, CDR2 FQGNSA. For the CDR3, the DNA is TGTGCCAGCAGCTTAGCCCCAGGGGATTCACCCCTCCACTTT. Protein: CASSLAPGDSPLHF. The full variable domain, its missing parts supplied by reference TRBV7-2 and TRBJ1-6, is GAGVSQSPSNKVTEKGKDVELRCDPISGHTALYWYRQSLGQGLEFLIYFQGNSAPDKSGLPSDRFSAERTGGSVSTLTIQRTQQEDSAVYLCASSLAPGDSPLHFGNGTRLTVT.

The rearrangement joins TRBV28 to TRBJ1-2, with D perhaps TRBD1 (5 bases). The germline V and J ends were trimmed by 5 bases and 2 bases, with 21 bases remaining between them. Germline lookup yields CDR1 MDHEN and CDR2 SYDVKM. The CDR3 is 17 amino acids. The CDR3 bases are TGTGCCAGCAGTCCTCCGTTAGGGGAGGGTAGGAACTATGGCTACACCTTC. The encoded protein is CASSPPLGEGRNYGYTF.

The rearrangement links TRBV4-3 to TRBJ2-3; no clear D. Germline V lookup: CDR1 LGHNA, CDR2 YSLEER. V lost 0 bases and J 1 base, leaving 11 bases between the germline ends. CDR3 length: 16 residues. As DNA, the CDR3 is TGCGCCAGCAGCCAAGATTCACACAGAGGCACAGATACGCAGTATTTT. Translated: CASSQDSHRGTDTQYF.

This chain uses TRBV19 with TRBJ1-5; a possible D gene is TRBD1 (5 bases). V lost 7 bases, J lost 6 bases, and 16 bases lay in between. The V gene's germline CDR1 is LNHDA and CDR2 SQIVND (reference sequence). The CDR3 is made up of 14 amino acids. The CDR3 DNA is TGTGCCAGTACGGGAGGGGCTGTGCTTCAGCCCCAGCATTTT. It specifies CASTGGAVLQPQHF. The complete variable domain, with remaining parts taken from reference TRBV19 and TRBJ1-5, reads DGGITQSPKYLFRKEGQNVTLSCEQNLNHDAMYWYRQDPGQGLRLIYYSQIVNDFQKGDIAEGYSVSREKKESFPLTVTSAQKNPTAFYLCASTGGAVLQPQHFGDGTRLSIL.

The J gene is TRBJ2-7, the V gene TRBV19; TRBD1 might be the D (6 bases). This CDR3 region has 15 residues. The germline CDR1 and CDR2 sequences are LNHDA and SQIVND (reference sequence). V lost 6 bases and J 1 base, leaving 16 bases between the germline ends. DNA for the CDR3: TGTGCCAGTAGCCGTACAGGGTCCACATCCTACGAGCAGTACTTC. Its protein is CASSRTGSTSYEQYF.

The J gene is TRBJ1-2, the V gene TRBV27, with no clear D. Germline V CDR1 and CDR2: MNHEY, SMNVEV (reference sequence). V lost 0 bases and J lost 6, with 11 bases in between. The CDR3 runs to 14 residues. The CDR3 spells CASSLSLSSHGYTF. The CDR3 coding sequence is TGTGCCAGCAGTTTATCGCTTTCTAGCCATGGCTACACCTTC.

This chain connects TRBV7-9 to TRBJ2-1, with 7 bases aligning to TRBD2. CDR3 length: 14 residues. The germline gives CDR1 SEHNR, CDR2 FQNEAQ (reference sequence). V shed 2 bases and J 5 bases; nucleotides not matched to a gene: 3. The CDR3 bases are TGTGCCAGCAGCTTATCGGGGGGAAACAATGAGCAGTTCTTC. This codes for CASSLSGGNNEQFF.